This T cell receptor (beta chain) was observed in a study of cytomegalovirus exposure and HLA in healthy donors. Study results and limitations: In vitro assays verified that three CMV-associated chains recognized CMV antigens specifically. Rare TCR sequences predominated, though certain public TCRs were found in many donors.

A remark on this clone: Its antigen is unidentified.

The study ran its PCR with 60 Vbeta and 13 Jbeta primers. Measured with immunoSEQ multiplex PCR; TCRdb has only the in-frame clones, and not every one. This repertoire shows about 150,000 clones, 70% to 80% found once; its top ten account for over 1.1%. CDR3 length equals 12 residues. Per the germline V gene, CDR1 is PRHDT and CDR2 is FYEKMQ (reference sequence). The receptor comes from a male donor in good health and CMV-seronegative. The sequencing input was PBMCs. The V and J genes are TRBV13 and TRBJ1-3; no definite D call. Matching the DNA end better, TRBJ2-2 makes the J call doubtful. The chain's CDR3 is CASRLTTGELFF. The CDR3 DNA reads TGTGCCAGCAGACTAACTACCGGGGAGCTGTTTTTT.